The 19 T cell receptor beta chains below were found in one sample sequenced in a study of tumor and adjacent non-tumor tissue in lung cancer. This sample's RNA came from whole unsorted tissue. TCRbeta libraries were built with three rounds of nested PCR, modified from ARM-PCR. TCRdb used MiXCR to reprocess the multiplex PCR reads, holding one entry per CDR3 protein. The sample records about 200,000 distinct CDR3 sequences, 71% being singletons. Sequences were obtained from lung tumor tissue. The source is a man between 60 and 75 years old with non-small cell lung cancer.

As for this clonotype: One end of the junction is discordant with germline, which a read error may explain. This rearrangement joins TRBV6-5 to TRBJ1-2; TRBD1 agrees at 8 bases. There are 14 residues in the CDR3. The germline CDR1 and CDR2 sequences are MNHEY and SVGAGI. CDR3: CVSSPPGQAYGYTF. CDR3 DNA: TGTGTCAGCAGTCCTCCGGGACAGGCGTATGGCTACACCTTC.

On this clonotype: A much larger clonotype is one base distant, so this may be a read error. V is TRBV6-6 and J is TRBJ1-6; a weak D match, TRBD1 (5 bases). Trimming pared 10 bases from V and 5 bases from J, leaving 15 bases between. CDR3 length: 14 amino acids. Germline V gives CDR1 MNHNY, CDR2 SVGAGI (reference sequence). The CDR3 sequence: CAISPDSNNSPLHF. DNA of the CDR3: TGTGCCATCAGCCCCGACAGCAATAATTCACCCCTCCACTTT.

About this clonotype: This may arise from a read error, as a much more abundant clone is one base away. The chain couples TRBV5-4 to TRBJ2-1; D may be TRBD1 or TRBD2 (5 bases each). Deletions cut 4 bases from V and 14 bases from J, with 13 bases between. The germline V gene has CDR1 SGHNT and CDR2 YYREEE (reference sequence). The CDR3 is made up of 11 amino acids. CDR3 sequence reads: CASSMSGTEFF. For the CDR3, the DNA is TGTGCCAGCAGCATGTCCGGGACCGAGTTCTTC.

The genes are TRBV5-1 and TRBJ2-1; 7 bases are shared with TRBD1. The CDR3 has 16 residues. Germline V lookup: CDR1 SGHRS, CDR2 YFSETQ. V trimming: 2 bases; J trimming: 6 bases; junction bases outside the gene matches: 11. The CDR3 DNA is TGCGCCAGCAGCTTCGCACGGACAGGCATCGGCAATGAGCAGTTCTTC. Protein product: CASSFARTGIGNEQFF.

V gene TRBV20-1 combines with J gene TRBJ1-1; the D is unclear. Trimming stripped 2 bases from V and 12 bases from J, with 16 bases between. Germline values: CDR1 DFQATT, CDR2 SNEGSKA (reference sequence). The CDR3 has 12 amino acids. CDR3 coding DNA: TGCAGTGCTAGACGCGACGGTCATCAATCTTTCTTT. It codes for CSARRDGHQSFF.

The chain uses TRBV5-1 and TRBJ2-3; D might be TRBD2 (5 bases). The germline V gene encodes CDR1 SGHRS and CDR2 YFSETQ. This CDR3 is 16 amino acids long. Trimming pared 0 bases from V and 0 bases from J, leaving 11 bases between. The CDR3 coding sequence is TGCGCCAGCAGCTTGGTTCGGGGTCGGAGCACAGATACGCAGTATTTT. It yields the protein CASSLVRGRSTDTQYF.

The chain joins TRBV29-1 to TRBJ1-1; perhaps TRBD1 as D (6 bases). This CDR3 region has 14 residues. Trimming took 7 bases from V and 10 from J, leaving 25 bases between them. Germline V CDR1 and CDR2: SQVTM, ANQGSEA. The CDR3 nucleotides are TGCAGCGGGAACGACGACAGGCGATATGGAGGAGCTTTCTTT. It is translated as CSGNDDRRYGGAFF.

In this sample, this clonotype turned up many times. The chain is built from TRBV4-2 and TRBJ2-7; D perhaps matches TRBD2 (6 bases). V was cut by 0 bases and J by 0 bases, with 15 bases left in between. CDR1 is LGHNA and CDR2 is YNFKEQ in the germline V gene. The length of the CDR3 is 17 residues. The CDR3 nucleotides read TGTGCCAGCAGCCAAGATCTTGTCCGGGGGAGCTCCTACGAGCAGTACTTC. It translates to CASSQDLVRGSSYEQYF.

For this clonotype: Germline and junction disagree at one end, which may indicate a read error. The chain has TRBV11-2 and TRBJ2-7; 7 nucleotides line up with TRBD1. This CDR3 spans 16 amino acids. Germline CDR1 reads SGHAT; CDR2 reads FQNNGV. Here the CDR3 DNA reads TGTGCCAGCAGCTATAGGTCGTCGGGTCAGGGGGACGAGCACTACTTC. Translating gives CASSYRSSGQGDEHYF.

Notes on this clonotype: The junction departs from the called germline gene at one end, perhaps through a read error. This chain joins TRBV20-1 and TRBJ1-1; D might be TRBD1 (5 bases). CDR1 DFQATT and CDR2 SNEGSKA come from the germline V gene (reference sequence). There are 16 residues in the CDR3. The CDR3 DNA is TGCAGTGCTAAAGAATTGGCAGGGATAGTGAACACTGAAGCCTTCTTT. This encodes CSAKELAGIVNTEAFF.

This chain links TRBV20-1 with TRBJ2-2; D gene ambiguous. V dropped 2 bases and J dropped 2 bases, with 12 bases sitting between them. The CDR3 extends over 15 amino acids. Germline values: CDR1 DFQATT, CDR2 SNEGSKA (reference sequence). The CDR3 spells CSARPRKANTGELFF. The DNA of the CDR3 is TGCAGTGCTAGACCGCGGAAGGCAAACACCGGGGAGCTGTTTTTT.

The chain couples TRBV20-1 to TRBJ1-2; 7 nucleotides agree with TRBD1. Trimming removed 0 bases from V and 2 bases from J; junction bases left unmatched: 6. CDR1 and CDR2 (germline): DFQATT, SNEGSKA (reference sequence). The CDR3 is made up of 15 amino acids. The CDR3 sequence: CSAREGTVNNYGYTF. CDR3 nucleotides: TGCAGTGCTAGAGAAGGGACAGTGAACAACTATGGCTACACCTTC.

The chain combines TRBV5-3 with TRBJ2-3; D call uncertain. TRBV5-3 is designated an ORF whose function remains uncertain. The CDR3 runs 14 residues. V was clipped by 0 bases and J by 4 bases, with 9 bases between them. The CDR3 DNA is TGTGCCAGAAGCTTGGACGACCCCCCAGATACGCAGTATTTT. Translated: CARSLDDPPDTQYF.

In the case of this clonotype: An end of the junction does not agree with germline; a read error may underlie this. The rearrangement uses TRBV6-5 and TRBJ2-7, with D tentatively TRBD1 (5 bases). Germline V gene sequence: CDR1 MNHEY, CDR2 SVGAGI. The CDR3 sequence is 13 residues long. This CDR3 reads CASNPRRTHEQCF. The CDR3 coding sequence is TGTGCCAGCAATCCACGAAGGACACACGAGCAGTGCTTC.

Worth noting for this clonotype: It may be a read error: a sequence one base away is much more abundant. The CDR3 here is CASSELAGVPDTQYF. CDR3 sequence (DNA): TGTGCCAGCAGTGAACTAGCGGGGGTGCCAGATACGCAGTATTTT. The rearrangement links TRBV6-1 to TRBJ2-3, with 10 bases identical to TRBD2. V was clipped by 2 bases and J by 4 bases; unmatched bases: 3. Germline-derived CDR1 and CDR2 are MNHNS and SASEGT. This CDR3 is 15 amino acids long.

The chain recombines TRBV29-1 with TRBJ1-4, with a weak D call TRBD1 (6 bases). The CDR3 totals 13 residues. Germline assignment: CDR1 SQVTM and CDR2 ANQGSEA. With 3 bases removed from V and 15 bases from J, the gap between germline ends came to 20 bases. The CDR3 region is CSVDGRGGETLFF. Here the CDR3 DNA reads TGCAGCGTTGACGGCAGGGGAGGTGAAACATTGTTTTTT.

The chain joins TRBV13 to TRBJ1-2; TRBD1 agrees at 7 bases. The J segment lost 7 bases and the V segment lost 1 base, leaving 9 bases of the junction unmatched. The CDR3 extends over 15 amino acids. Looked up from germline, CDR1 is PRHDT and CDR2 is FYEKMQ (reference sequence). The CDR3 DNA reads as TGTGCCAGCAGCTTAGCTATAGGGGGCGCCGGTGGCTACACCTTC. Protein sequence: CASSLAIGGAGGYTF.

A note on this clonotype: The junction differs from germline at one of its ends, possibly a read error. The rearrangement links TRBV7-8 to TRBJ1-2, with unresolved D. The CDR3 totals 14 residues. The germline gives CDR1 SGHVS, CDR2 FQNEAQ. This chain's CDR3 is CVSSMEGRNYGYTF. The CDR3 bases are TGTGTCAGCAGCATGGAAGGACGGAACTATGGCTACACCTTC.

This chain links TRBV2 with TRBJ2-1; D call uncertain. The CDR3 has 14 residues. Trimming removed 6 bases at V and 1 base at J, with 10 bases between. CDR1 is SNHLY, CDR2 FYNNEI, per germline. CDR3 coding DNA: TGTGCCAGCAGGGAGACGGTTTCCTACAATGAGCAGTTCTTC. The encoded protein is CASRETVSYNEQFF.